The clone carrying this T cell receptor (beta chain) appeared a single time. CDR3 length: 14 residues. Per the germline V gene, CDR1 is SGHTA and CDR2 is FQGNSA. The V gene lost 0 bases and the J gene lost 5 bases, with 8 bases spanning the gap. Sequenced by immunoSEQ multiplex PCR; TCRdb stores in-frame clones only, minus some. The sample holds 95,000 to 110,000 clones, over 60% seen once. These data are taken from a study of blood T cell repertoires in COVID-19. As for the study in general: T cells, B-cell-depleted T cells, or PBMCs supplied cDNA or gDNA.

The sequencing sample was made of peripheral blood. The source is a man between 65 and 85 years old with acute or convalescent COVID-19. The rearrangement links TRBV7-2 to TRBJ1-5; D is perhaps TRBD1 (6 bases). The CDR3 loop reads CASSLAAGDQPQHF. The CDR3 DNA reads TGTGCCAGCAGCTTAGCGGCAGGGGATCAGCCCCAGCATTTT.